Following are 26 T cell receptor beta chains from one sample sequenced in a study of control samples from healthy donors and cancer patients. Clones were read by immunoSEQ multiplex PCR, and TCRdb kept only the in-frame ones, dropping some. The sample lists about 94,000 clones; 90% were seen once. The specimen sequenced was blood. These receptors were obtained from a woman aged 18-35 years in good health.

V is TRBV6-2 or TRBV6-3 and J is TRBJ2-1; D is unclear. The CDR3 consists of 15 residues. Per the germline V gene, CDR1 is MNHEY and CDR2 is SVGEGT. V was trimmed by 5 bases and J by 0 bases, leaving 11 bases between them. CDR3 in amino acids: CASSISMSSYNEQFF. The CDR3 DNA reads TGTGCCAGCAGTATCTCAATGAGCTCCTACAATGAGCAGTTCTTC.

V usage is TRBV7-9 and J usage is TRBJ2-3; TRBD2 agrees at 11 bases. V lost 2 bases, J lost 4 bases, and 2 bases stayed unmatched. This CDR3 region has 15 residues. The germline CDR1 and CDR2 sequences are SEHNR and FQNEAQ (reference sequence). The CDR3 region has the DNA TGTGCCAGCAGCTTACAGGGACTAGCGGCAGATACGCAGTATTTT. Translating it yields CASSLQGLAADTQYF.

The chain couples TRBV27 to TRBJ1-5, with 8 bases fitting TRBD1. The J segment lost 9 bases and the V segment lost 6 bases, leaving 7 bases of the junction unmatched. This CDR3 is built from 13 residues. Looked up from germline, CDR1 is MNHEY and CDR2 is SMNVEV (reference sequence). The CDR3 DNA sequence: TGTGCCAGCAGCAATCAGGGGGCGCGGCCCCAGCATTTT. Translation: CASSNQGARPQHF.

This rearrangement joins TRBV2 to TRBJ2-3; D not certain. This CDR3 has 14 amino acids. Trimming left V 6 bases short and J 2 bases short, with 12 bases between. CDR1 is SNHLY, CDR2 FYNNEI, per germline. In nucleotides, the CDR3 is TGTGCCAGCAGCGACCTGGCGTCCACAGATACGCAGTATTTT. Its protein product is CASSDLASTDTQYF.

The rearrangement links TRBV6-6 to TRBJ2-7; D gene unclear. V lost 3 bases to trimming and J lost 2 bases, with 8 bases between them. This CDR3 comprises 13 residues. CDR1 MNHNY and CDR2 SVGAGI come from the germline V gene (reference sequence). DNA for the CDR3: TGTGCCAGCAGTTATCCAGAAACCTACGAGCAGTACTTC. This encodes CASSYPETYEQYF.

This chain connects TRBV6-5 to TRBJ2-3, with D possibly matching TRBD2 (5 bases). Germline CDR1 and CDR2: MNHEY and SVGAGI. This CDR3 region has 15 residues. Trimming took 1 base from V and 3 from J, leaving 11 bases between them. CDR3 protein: CASSYFVGRTDTQYF. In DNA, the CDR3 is TGTGCCAGCAGTTACTTTGTGGGGAGAACAGATACGCAGTATTTT.

This chain's CDR3 is CASVGAYEQYF. In nucleotides, the CDR3 is TGCGCCAGCGTCGGGGCCTACGAGCAGTACTTC. The chain employs TRBV5-1 and TRBJ2-7; TRBD2 might be the D (5 bases). The CDR3 is made up of 11 amino acids. The germline gives CDR1 SGHRS, CDR2 YFSETQ. V dropped 7 bases and J dropped 2 bases, with 7 bases sitting between them. Together with reference TRBV5-1 and TRBJ2-7, the CDR3 gives the full variable domain: KAGVTQTPRYLIKTRGQQVTLSCSPISGHRSVSWYQQTPGQGLQFLFEYFSETQRNKGNFPGRFSGRQFSNSRSEMNVSTLELGDSALYLCASVGAYEQYFGPGTRLTVT.

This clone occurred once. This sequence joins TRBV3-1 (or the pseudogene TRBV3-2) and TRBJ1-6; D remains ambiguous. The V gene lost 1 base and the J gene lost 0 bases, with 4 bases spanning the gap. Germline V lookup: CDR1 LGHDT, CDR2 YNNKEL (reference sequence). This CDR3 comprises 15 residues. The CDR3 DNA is TGTGCCAGCAGCCAAGGTCGCTCCTATAATTCACCCCTCCACTTT. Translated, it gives CASSQGRSYNSPLHF.

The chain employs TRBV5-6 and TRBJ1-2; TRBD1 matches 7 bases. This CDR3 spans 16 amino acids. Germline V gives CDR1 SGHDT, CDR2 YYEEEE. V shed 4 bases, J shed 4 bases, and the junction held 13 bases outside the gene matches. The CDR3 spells CASSEAAKGGTYGYTF. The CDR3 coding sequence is TGTGCCAGCAGCGAAGCTGCTAAAGGGGGCACCTATGGCTACACCTTC.

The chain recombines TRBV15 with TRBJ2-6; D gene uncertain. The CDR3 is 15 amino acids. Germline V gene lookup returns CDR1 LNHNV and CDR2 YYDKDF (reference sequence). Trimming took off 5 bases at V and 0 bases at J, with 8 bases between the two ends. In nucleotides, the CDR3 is TGTGCCACCAGCGGTCAGAGCTCTGGGGCCAACGTCCTGACTTTC. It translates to CATSGQSSGANVLTF.

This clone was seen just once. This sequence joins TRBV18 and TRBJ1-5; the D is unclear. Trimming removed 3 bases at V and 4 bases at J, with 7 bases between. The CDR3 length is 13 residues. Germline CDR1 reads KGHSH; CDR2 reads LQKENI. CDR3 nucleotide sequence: TGTGCCAGCTCACCCGGCGCGAATCAGCCCCAGCATTTT. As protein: CASSPGANQPQHF.

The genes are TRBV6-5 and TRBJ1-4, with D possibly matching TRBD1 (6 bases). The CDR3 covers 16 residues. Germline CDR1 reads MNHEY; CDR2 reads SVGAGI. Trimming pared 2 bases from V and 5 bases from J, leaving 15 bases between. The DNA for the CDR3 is TGTGCCAGCAGTTACGGTTGGGGGGGCAAAAATGAAAAACTGTTTTTT. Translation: CASSYGWGGKNEKLFF.

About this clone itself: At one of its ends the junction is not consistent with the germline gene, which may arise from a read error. CDR3 bases: TGTGCCAGCAGACTTACGGTGACTGTCGGGGGGAAAACTGTTTTT. Its translation is CASRLTVTVGGKTVF. The gene calls are TRBV7-6 and TRBJ1-4, with D possibly TRBD1 on 5 matching bases. Germline V gene sequence: CDR1 SGHVS, CDR2 FNYEAQ. The CDR3 sequence is 15 residues long.

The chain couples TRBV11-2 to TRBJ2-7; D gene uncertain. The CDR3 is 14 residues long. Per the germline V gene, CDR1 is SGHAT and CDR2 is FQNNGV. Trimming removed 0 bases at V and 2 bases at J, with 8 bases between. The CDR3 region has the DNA TGTGCCAGCAGCTTAGAGGCTGGTACCTACGAGCAGTACTTC. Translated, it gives CASSLEAGTYEQYF. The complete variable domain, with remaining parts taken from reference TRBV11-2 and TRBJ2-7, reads EAGVAQSPRYKIIEKRQSVAFWCNPISGHATLYWYQQILGQGPKLLIQFQNNGVVDDSQLPKDRFSAERLKGVDSTLKIQPAKLEDSAVYLCASSLEAGTYEQYFGPGTRLTVT.

The CDR3 bases are TGTGCCAGCAGCTGGGAATCGGGGGCATCTGAGCAGTTCTTC. This sequence encodes CASSWESGASEQFF. The chain carries TRBV11-1 and TRBJ2-1; D could derive from TRBD1 or TRBD2 (6 bases each). This CDR3 region has 14 residues. V lost 4 bases and J 9 bases, leaving 16 bases between the germline ends. The germline gives CDR1 SGHAT, CDR2 FQDESV (reference sequence). Full variable domain (missing parts from reference TRBV11-1 and TRBJ2-1): EAEVAQSPRYKITEKSQAVAFWCDPISGHATLYWYRQILGQGPELLVQFQDESVVDDSQLPKDRFSAERLKGVDSTLKIQPAELGDSAMYLCASSWESGASEQFFGPGTRLTVL.

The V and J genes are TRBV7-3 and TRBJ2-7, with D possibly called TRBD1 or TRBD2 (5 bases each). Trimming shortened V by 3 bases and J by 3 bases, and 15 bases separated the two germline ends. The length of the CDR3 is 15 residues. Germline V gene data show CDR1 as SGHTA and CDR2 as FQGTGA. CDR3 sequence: CASSLGTTTYYEQYF. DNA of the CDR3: TGTGCCAGCAGCTTGGGGACCACCACATACTACGAGCAGTACTTC.

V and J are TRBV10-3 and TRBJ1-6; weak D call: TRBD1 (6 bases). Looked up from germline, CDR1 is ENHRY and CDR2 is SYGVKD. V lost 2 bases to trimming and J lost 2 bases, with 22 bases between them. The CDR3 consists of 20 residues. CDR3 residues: CAISERKVFRWTAYNSPLHF. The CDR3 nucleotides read TGTGCCATCAGTGAGCGGAAGGTTTTCCGTTGGACAGCCTATAATTCACCCCTCCACTTT.

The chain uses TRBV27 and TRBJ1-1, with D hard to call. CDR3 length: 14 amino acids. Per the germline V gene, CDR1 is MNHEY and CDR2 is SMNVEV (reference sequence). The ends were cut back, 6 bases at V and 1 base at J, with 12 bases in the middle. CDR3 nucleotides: TGTGCCAGCAGGCCTGGACGGACGAACACTGAAGCTTTCTTT. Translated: CASRPGRTNTEAFF.

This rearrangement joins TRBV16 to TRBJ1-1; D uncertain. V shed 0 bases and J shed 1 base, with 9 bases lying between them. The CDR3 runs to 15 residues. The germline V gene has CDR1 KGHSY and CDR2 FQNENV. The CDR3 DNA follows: TGTGCCAGCAGCCAATCGATGCGGGGGAACACTGAAGCTTTCTTT. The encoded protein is CASSQSMRGNTEAFF.

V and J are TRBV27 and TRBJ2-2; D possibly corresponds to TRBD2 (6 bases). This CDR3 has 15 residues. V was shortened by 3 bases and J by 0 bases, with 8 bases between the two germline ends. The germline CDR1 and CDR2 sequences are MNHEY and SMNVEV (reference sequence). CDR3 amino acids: CASSLRGPNTGELFF. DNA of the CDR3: TGTGCCAGCAGTTTGCGGGGCCCGAACACCGGGGAGCTGTTTTTT.

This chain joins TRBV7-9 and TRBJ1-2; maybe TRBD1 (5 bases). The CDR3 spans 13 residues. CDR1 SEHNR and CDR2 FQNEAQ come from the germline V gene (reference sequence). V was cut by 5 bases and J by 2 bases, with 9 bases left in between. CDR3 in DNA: TGTGCCAGCAGCCGACAGCCGAACTATGGCTACACCTTC. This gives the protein CASSRQPNYGYTF.

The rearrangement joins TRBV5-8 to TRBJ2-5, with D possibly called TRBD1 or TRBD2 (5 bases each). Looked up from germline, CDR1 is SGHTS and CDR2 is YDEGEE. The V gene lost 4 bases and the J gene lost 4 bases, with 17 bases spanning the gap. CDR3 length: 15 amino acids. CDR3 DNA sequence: TGTGCCAGCAGCGCGGCGTGGGGGTCGGGAGAGACCCAGTACTTC. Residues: CASSAAWGSGETQYF.

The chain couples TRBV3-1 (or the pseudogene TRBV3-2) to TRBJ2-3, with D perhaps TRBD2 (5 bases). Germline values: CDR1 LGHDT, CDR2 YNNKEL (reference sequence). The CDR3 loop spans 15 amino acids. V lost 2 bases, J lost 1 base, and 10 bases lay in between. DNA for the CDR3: TGTGCCAGCAGCCAATATAGCGTTGGCACAGATACGCAGTATTTT. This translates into CASSQYSVGTDTQYF.

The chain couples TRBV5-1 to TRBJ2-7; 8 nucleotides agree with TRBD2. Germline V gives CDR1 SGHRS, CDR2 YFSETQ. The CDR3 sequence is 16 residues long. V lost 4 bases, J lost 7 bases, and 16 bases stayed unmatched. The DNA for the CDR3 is TGCGCCAGCAGCCAGACCGCGCGAAGCGGGGGAGGAGAGCAGTACTTC. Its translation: CASSQTARSGGGEQYF.

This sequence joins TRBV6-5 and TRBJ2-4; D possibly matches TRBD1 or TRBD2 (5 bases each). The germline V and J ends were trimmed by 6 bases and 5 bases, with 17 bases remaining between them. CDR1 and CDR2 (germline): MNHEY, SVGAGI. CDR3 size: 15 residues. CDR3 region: CASRRDTGTENIQYF. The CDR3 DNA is TGTGCCAGCAGGAGAGATACTGGGACGGAAAACATTCAGTACTTC.

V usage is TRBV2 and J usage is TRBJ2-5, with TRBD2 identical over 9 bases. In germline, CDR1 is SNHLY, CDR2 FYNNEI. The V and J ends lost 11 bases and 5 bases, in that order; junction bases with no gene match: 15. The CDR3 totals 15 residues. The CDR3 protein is CAGKAASGVGETQYF. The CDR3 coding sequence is TGTGCCGGAAAGGCGGCTAGCGGGGTTGGGGAGACCCAGTACTTC.